The 20 T cell receptor beta chains below all came from one sample that was sequenced in a study of T cells in localized non-small cell lung cancer. The method was immunoSEQ multiplex PCR; TCRdb's version includes in-frame clones alone and lacks a portion of them. The data show tens of thousands of clones, approximately 91% seen once. This sample comprised peripheral blood, obtained before any cancer treatment. The receptors were sampled from a man aged 40-75 years with stage I lung adenocarcinoma.

The gene calls are TRBV4-1 and TRBJ2-2; 8 bases align to TRBD2. Germline loops: CDR1 MGHRA, CDR2 YSYEKL. The CDR3 is made up of 14 amino acids. The J segment lost 6 bases and the V segment lost 1 base, leaving 1 base of the junction unmatched. This chain's CDR3 is CASSQAGGPGELFF. The DNA for the CDR3 is TGCGCCAGCAGCCAAGCGGGAGGGCCCGGGGAGCTGTTTTTT.

J is TRBJ2-3 and V is TRBV5-1, with 8 bases lining up with TRBD1. CDR3 size: 13 residues. The germline V gene encodes CDR1 SGHRS and CDR2 YFSETQ. J was trimmed by 1 base and V by 5 bases; bases with no gene match: 0. The DNA of the CDR3 is TGCGCCAGCAGGACAGGGGGCACAGATACGCAGTATTTT. Protein sequence: CASRTGGTDTQYF.

This clone was counted only a few times. The chain joins TRBV6-5 to TRBJ2-1; 7 nucleotides agree with TRBD2. CDR3 length: 15 residues. V lost 6 bases and J lost 8; bases outside the gene matches: 13. CDR1 and CDR2 from the germline V gene are MNHEY and SVGAGI. The CDR3 protein is CASRLLASEEHEQFF. The CDR3, as DNA: TGTGCCAGCAGGTTACTAGCGTCTGAGGAGCATGAGCAGTTCTTC.

The V and J genes are TRBV2 and TRBJ2-2; TRBD2 is a possible D gene (6 bases). CDR1 SNHLY and CDR2 FYNNEI come from the germline V gene. This CDR3 comprises 17 residues. The V end was cut by 1 base, the J end by 0 bases, with 12 bases between. CDR3 nucleotide sequence: TGTGCCAGCAGTGAAGTTGGGGCTAGCGCGAACACCGGGGAGCTGTTTTTT. Protein product: CASSEVGASANTGELFF.

This chain uses TRBV15 with TRBJ2-1; D might be TRBD2 (6 bases). This CDR3 is 16 amino acids long. The V end was cut by 5 bases, the J end by 4 bases, with 18 bases between. Germline CDR1 is LNHNV and CDR2 is YYDKDF (reference sequence). The CDR3 DNA reads as TGTGCCACCAGCCCCCGCGGGACCACAACTTACAATGAGCAGTTCTTC. This translates into CATSPRGTTTYNEQFF.

V and J are TRBV6-5 and TRBJ2-7; 8 bases map to TRBD2. Trimming removed 0 bases from V and 13 bases from J; junction bases left unmatched: 14. The germline V gene encodes CDR1 MNHEY and CDR2 SVGAGI. The CDR3 consists of 15 residues. CDR3 sequence (DNA): TGTGCCAGCAGTTACTCGAGTAGCGGGATGGCTCTAGAATACTTC. Its translation: CASSYSSSGMALEYF.

The chain is built from TRBV14 and TRBJ2-6; TRBD1 agrees at 12 bases. Trimming took 3 bases from V and 1 from J; bases not matched to a gene: 4. Germline CDR1 SGHDN, CDR2 FVKESK. The CDR3 has 18 residues. CDR3 sequence reads: CASSHGTGGLSGANVLTF. CDR3 coding DNA: TGTGCCAGCAGCCATGGGACAGGGGGCCTTTCTGGGGCCAACGTCCTGACTTTC.

V and J are TRBV29-1 and TRBJ2-3; D ambiguous. The CDR3 sequence is 13 residues long. Trimming took 2 bases from V and 1 from J, leaving 7 bases between them. Germline V gene data show CDR1 as SQVTM and CDR2 as ANQGSEA. The CDR3 spells CSVERSRTDTQYF. DNA for the CDR3: TGCAGCGTTGAAAGGTCCCGCACAGATACGCAGTATTTT.

The V call is TRBV11-2, the J call TRBJ2-5; D remains unclear. The better agreement between TRBJ2-7 and the DNA end casts doubt on the J call. The CDR3 is made up of 14 amino acids. Per germline, CDR1 SGHAT and CDR2 FQNNGV. The CDR3 sequence: CASSLVPGSGEQYF. The CDR3, as DNA: TGTGCCAGCAGCTTAGTACCCGGATCGGGCGAGCAGTACTTC.

The V gene is TRBV4-2, the J gene TRBJ2-7; 7 nucleotides align to TRBD2. The CDR3 covers 15 residues. Per germline, CDR1 LGHNA and CDR2 YNFKEQ. The ends lost 1 base at V and 2 bases at J; junction bases unmatched: 5. The CDR3 sequence: CASSQVRLAAYEQYF. CDR3 nucleotides: TGTGCCAGCAGCCAAGTTCGCCTAGCGGCCTACGAGCAGTACTTC.

This chain uses TRBV7-9 with TRBJ1-1, with 7 bases identical to TRBD1. The CDR3 covers 17 residues. V gave up 1 base and J gave up 4 bases; unmatched junction bases: 12. The germline V gene has CDR1 SEHNR and CDR2 FQNEAQ (reference sequence). In nucleotides, the CDR3 is TGTGCCAGCAGCTTAGGGGTCAGCAGGGGGTCTGGCACTGAAGCTTTCTTT. The encoded protein is CASSLGVSRGSGTEAFF.

The chain recombines TRBV5-1 with TRBJ2-7; 9 nucleotides match TRBD1. Germline V gives CDR1 SGHRS, CDR2 YFSETQ. J gave up 5 bases and V 2 bases, and 2 bases lay outside the gene matches. This CDR3 is built from 13 residues. This CDR3 is CASSFRDRDEQYF. The CDR3 coding sequence is TGCGCCAGCAGCTTCCGGGACAGGGACGAGCAGTACTTC.

The chain employs TRBV7-3 and TRBJ2-5; D tentatively fits TRBD1 or TRBD2 (5 bases each). This CDR3 spans 14 amino acids. V was trimmed by 5 bases and J by 2 bases, leaving 12 bases between them. Germline CDR1 SGHTA, CDR2 FQGTGA. The CDR3 coding sequence is TGTGCCAGCAGCCCCTCGGGACCTCAAGAGACCCAGTACTTC. Its translation is CASSPSGPQETQYF.

The chain has TRBV7-2 and TRBJ2-1; D call uncertain. From germline, CDR1 is SGHTA and CDR2 FQGNSA. CDR3 length: 13 amino acids. V lost 4 bases and J 6 bases, leaving 10 bases between the germline ends. The CDR3 sequence: CASSSGPPNEQFF. The CDR3 region has the DNA TGTGCCAGCAGCTCGGGCCCCCCCAATGAGCAGTTCTTC.

The chain is built from TRBV6-5 and TRBJ1-2, with D perhaps TRBD1 (6 bases). V gave up 5 bases and J gave up 4 bases, with 14 bases separating them. CDR1 and CDR2 (germline): MNHEY, SVGAGI. The CDR3 has 14 residues. In nucleotides, the CDR3 is TGTGCCAGCAGTCGATTCGGGGGCATCTATGGCTACACCTTC. It translates to CASSRFGGIYGYTF.

The CDR3 bases are TGTGCCAGCAGTGAAATAACTCAAGAGACCCAGTACTTC. It is translated as CASSEITQETQYF. The chain uses TRBV2 and TRBJ2-5; D gene unclear. There are 13 residues in the CDR3. Germline CDR1 is SNHLY and CDR2 is FYNNEI. Trimming shortened V by 2 bases and J by 2 bases, and 6 bases separated the two germline ends.

This clone was seen once. The chain combines TRBV6-5 with TRBJ2-4; no firm D call. The V and J ends lost 6 bases and 6 bases respectively, with 6 bases between them. The CDR3 covers 11 residues. Germline-derived CDR1 and CDR2 are MNHEY and SVGAGI. The DNA for the CDR3 is TGTGCCAGCAGGATAGGAAACATTCAGTACTTC. It yields the protein CASRIGNIQYF.

The rearrangement uses TRBV6-6 and TRBJ1-4; D gene unclear. Germline CDR1 is MNHNY and CDR2 is SVGAGI (reference sequence). Trimming pared 7 bases from V and 8 bases from J, leaving 20 bases between. The CDR3 consists of 15 residues. CDR3 region: CASIVLVGGSEKLFF. The CDR3 DNA reads TGTGCCAGCATTGTATTAGTGGGAGGGAGCGAAAAACTGTTTTTT.

This clone was observed a handful of times. The rearrangement links TRBV27 to TRBJ2-7, with D uncertain. V gave up 4 bases and J gave up 6 bases, with 4 bases separating them. This CDR3 has 10 residues. Germline V gene sequence: CDR1 MNHEY, CDR2 SMNVEV (reference sequence). The CDR3 sequence is CASSSPEQYF. CDR3 in DNA: TGTGCCAGCAGTTCCCCCGAGCAGTACTTC.

The V and J genes are TRBV5-6 and TRBJ1-1; no firm D call. V gave up 2 bases and J gave up 3 bases, with 23 bases separating them. The length of the CDR3 is 18 residues. CDR1 is SGHDT, CDR2 YYEEEE, per germline. The DNA of the CDR3 is TGTGCCAGCAGCTTCCCCTTCTCCGGGGTTGGAGAGGACACTGAAGCTTTCTTT. It is translated as CASSFPFSGVGEDTEAFF.